This T cell receptor (beta chain) was captured in a study of radiation and T cells in renal cell carcinoma. Notes on the study in general: Top tumor clonotypes rose in blood 2 weeks post-radiation, then contracted.

The data were produced by immunoSEQ multiplex PCR, yet TCRdb's version contains in-frame clones alone and is incomplete. The data contain about 130,000 clones, approximately 78% of them singletons. This clone was picked up one time. Its antigen remains unidentified. The germline gives CDR1 MGHDK, CDR2 SYGVNS. The CDR3 is 14 amino acids. V was trimmed by 5 bases and J by 4 bases, leaving 14 bases between them. The time point was: baseline pretreatment blood. The sample's treatment: 15 Gy SBRT to primary tumor, nephrectomy 4 weeks later. The patient's renal cell carcinoma had clear cell pathology. The rearrangement links TRBV25-1 to TRBJ2-5; D call uncertain. The clonotype comes from a woman in her sixties or seventies with renal cell carcinoma. The specimen was blood, collected from a patient whose treatment included radiotherapy and nephrectomy. CDR3 sequence: CASSPPAGRETQYF. CDR3 nucleotides: TGTGCCAGCAGTCCCCCCGCAGGTAGAGAGACCCAGTACTTC. Filled out from reference TRBV25-1 and TRBJ2-5, the complete variable domain reads EADIYQTPRYLVIGTGKKITLECSQTMGHDKMYWYQQDPGMELHLIHYSYGVNSTEKGDLSSESTVSRIRTEHFPLTLESARPSHTSQYLCASSPPAGRETQYFGPGTRLLVL.